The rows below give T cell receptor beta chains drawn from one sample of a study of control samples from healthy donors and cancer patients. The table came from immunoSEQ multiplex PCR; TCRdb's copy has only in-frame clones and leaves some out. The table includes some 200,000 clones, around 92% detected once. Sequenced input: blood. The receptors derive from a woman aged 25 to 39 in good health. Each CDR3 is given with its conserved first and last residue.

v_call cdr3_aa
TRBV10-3 CAISESTDGYTF
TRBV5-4 CASSLRLSSYNSPLHF
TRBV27 CASRRGLVGGYEQFF
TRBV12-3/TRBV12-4 CASGMDLNQPQHF
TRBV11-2 CASSLEGQANSPLHF
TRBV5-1 CASSPNNEQFF
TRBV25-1 CASQGSGNTIYF
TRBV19 CASSMGDSPLHF
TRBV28 CASSSAGPNQPQHF
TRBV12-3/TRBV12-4 CASSPGVQETQYF
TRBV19 CASRDRGLDTIYF
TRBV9 CASSTAGGPYNEQFF
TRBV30 CAWSADRGATNQPQHF
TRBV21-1 CASSKAYHSRQGDEKLFF
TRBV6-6 CASSFGLAGANEQFF
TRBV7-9 CASSLATGDYEQYF
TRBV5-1 CASSLGDGRISYNEQFF
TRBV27 CASSPAADYEQYF
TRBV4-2 CASSRLAGANTGELFF
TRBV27 CASSLDSDSNQPQHF
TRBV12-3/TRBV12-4 CASSSYRNTEAFF
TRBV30 CAWRGASYEQYF
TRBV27 CASSSRTGRTEAFF
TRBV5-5 CASSLDSQGTEAFF
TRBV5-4 CASRRGGRRETQYF
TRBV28 CASSLGHYGYTF
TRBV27 CASSEDNYGYTF
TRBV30 CAWSAYEKLFF
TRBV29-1 CSVERGTSGSDEQFF
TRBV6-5 CASSTQGFDSPLHF
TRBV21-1 CASGTNPHSYEQYF
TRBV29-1 CSVGGSSYNEQFF
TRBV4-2 CASSQGAVYGYTF
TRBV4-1 CASSQGVGTSGRSDTQYF
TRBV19 CASSILSQPQHF
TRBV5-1 CASSLQEETQYF
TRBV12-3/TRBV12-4 CASSWGNSPLHF
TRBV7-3 CASSSQGNTEAFF
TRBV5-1 CASSLGTTATNEKLFF
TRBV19 CASSIPRGTEAFF
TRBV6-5 CASTGVWGNTIYF
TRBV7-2 CASSFGLGYEQYF
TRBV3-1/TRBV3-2 CASSAGDSNQPQHF
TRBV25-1 CASSESTGGDTEAFF
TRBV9 CASSVGGSYNEQFF
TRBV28 CASSLGTGGWTEAFF
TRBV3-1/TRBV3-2 CASSPRDRGGYEQYF
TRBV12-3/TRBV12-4 CASSLSGQPQHF
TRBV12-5 CASGSGIGGYTF
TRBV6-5 CASSSGTGGGQPQHF
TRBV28 CASRTGQGNYGYTF
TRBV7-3 CASSLTGATYEQYF
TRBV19 CASSIDHRQPQHF
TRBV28 CASSLDRVGYEQYF
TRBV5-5 CASSWSGRGYEQYF
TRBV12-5 CASGLAPTGYGGEQYF
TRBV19 CASSIGGRYTDTQYF